The T cell receptor beta chain under discussion was sequenced for a study of human T cells and chemical hapten exposure. Unique molecular identifiers were linked by the library to individual cDNA molecules. One entry per CDR3 protein results from TCRdb running MiXCR on the RACE reads. In the table there are 350,000 or so distinct CDR3 sequences, roughly 6.9% of which are singletons. The V end lost 7 bases, the J end lost 4 bases, and 19 bases lay between the germline ends. The CDR3 is made up of 15 amino acids. Time point denoted: patch test 1, 2 weeks after DPC sensitization. Treatment indicated: therapeutic diphenylcyclopropenone sensitization with weekly scalp DPC.

The chain combines TRBV12-3 or TRBV12-4 with TRBJ1-2, with D possibly matching TRBD1 (5 bases). Material: whole blood, obtained in connection with sensitization to the hapten diphenylcyclopropenone (DPC). This clonotype was sampled from a young woman with alopecia areata. Some clones in this sample may be carry-over from other donors' samples. CDR3 region: CASKFQETDIYGYTF. The DNA of the CDR3 is TGTGCCAGCAAATTTCAGGAGACAGATATCTATGGCTACACCTTC.